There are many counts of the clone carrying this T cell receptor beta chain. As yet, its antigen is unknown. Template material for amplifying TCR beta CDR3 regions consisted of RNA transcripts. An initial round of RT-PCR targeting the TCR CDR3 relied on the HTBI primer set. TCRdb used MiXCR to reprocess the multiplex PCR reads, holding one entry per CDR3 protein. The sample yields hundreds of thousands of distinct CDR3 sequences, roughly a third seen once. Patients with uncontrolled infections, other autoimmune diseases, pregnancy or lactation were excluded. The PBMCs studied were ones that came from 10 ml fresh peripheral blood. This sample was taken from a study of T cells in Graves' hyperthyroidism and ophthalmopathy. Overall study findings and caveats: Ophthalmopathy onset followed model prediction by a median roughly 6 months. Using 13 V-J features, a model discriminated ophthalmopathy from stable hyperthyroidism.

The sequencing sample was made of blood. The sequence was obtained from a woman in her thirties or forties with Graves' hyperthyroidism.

CDR3 loop: CASIGTGSLNSNQPQHF. CDR3 sequence (DNA): TGTGCCAGCATAGGGACAGGGTCGCTTAACAGCAATCAGCCCCAGCATTTT. The gene calls are TRBV6-1 and TRBJ1-5, with 9 bases lining up with TRBD1. The CDR3 sequence is 17 residues long. V was pared by 7 bases and J by 1 base, with 11 bases of the junction left unmatched. Germline V lookup: CDR1 MNHNS, CDR2 SASEGT.